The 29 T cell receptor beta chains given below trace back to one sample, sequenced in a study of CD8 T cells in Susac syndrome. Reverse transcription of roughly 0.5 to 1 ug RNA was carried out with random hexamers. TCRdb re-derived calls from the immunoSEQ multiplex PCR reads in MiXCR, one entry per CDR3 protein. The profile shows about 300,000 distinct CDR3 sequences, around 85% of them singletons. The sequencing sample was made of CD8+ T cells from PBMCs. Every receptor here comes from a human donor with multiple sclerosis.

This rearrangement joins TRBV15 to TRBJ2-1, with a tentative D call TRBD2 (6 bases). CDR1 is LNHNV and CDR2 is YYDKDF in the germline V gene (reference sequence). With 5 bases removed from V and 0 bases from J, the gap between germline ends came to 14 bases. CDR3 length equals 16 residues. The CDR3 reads CATSEEGSSSYNEQFF. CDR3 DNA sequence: TGTGCCACCAGCGAGGAGGGGAGCTCCTCCTACAATGAGCAGTTCTTC.

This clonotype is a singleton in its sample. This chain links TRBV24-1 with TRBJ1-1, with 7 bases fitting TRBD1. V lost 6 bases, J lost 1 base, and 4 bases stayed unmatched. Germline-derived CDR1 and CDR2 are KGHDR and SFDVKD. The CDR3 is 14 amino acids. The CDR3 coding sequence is TGTGCCACCAGTACAGGGGAAGGGAACACTGAAGCTTTCTTT. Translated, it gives CATSTGEGNTEAFF.

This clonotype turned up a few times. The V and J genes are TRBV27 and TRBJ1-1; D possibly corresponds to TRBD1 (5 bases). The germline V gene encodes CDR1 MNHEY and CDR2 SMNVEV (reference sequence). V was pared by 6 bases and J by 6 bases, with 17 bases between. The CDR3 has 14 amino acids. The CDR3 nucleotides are TGTGCCAGCAGAAAGCCTCTCGGAGGGGCTGAAGCTTTCTTT. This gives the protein CASRKPLGGAEAFF.

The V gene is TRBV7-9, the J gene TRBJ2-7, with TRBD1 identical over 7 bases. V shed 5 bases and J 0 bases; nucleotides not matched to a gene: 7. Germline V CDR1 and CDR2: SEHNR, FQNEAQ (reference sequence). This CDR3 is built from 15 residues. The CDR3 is CASSLGQLISYEQYF. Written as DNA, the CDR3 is TGTGCCAGCAGCCTGGGACAGCTGATCTCCTACGAGCAGTACTTC.

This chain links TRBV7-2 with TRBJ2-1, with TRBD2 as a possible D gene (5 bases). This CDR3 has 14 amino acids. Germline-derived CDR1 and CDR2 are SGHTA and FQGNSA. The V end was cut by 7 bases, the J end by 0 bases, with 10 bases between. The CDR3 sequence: CASMDFNSYNEQFF. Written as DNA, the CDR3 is TGTGCCAGCATGGACTTCAACTCCTACAATGAGCAGTTCTTC.

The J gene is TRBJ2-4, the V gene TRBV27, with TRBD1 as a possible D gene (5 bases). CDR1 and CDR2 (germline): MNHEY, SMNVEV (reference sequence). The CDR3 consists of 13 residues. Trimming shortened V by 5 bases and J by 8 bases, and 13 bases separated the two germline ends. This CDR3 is CASSLGQGYIQYF. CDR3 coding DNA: TGTGCCAGCAGTCTGGGGCAGGGCTACATTCAGTACTTC.

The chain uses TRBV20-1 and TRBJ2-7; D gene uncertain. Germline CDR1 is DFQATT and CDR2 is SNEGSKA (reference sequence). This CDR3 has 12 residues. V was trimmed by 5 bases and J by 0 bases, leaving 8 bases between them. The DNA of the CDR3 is TGCAGTGCTTGGCGAAACTCCTACGAGCAGTACTTC. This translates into CSAWRNSYEQYF.

Written as DNA, the CDR3 is TGCGCCAGCAGCCAAGATTTGGGGTTCGATCAGCCCCAGCATTTT. It specifies CASSQDLGFDQPQHF. The V gene is TRBV4-1, the J gene TRBJ1-5; D is unresolved. The length of the CDR3 is 15 residues. Trimming cost V 0 bases and J 5 bases, with 11 bases left between them. Germline V gene data show CDR1 as MGHRA and CDR2 as YSYEKL.

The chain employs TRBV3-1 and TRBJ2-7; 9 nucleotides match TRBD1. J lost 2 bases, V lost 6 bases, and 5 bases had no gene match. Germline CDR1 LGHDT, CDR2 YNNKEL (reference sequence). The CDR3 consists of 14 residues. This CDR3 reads CASSVDRGPYEQYF. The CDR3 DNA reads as TGTGCCAGCAGTGTGGACAGGGGCCCCTACGAGCAGTACTTC.

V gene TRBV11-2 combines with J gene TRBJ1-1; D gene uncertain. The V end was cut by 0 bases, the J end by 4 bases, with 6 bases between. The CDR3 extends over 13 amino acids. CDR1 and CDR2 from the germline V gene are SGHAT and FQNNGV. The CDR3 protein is CASSLDRSTEAFF. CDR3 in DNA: TGTGCCAGCAGCTTAGATCGAAGCACTGAAGCTTTCTTT.

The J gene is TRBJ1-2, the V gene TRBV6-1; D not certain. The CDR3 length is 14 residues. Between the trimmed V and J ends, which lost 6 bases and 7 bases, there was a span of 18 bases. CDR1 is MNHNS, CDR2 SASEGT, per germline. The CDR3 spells CASSPWRELGGYTF. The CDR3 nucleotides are TGTGCCAGCAGCCCTTGGCGGGAGCTAGGTGGCTACACCTTC.

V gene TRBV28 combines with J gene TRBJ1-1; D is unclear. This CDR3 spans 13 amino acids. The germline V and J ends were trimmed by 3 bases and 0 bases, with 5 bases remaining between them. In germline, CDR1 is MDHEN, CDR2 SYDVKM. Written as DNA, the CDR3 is TGTGCCAGCAGTTTTACTGTGAACACTGAAGCTTTCTTT. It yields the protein CASSFTVNTEAFF. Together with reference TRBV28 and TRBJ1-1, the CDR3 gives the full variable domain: DVKVTQSSRYLVKRTGEKVFLECVQDMDHENMFWYRQDPGLGLRLIYFSYDVKMKEKGDIPEGYSVSREKKERFSLILESASTNQTSMYLCASSFTVNTEAFFGQGTRLTVV.

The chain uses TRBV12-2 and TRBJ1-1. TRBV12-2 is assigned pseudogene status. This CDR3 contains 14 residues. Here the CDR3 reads CASRLVGRNTEAFF. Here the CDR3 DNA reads TGTGCAAGTCGCTTAGTCGGGAGGAACACTGAAGCTTTCTTT.

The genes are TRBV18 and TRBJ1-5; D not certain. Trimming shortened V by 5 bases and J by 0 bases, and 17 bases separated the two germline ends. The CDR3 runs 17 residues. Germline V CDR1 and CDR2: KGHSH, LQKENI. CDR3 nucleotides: TGTGCCAGCTCATGGACGGACGACCCTAGTAGCAATCAGCCCCAGCATTTT. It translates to CASSWTDDPSSNQPQHF.

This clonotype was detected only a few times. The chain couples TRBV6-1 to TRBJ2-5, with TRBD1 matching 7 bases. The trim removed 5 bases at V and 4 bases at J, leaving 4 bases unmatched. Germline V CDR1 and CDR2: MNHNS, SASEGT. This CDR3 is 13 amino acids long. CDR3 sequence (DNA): TGTGCCAGCAGTCTCCGGACAGGAGAGACCCAGTACTTC. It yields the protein CASSLRTGETQYF.

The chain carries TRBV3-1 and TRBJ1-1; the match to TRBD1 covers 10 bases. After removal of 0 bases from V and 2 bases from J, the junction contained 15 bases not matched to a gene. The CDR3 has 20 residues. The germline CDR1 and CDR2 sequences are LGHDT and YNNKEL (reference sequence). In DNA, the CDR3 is TGTGCCAGCAGCCAAGACTTACCAGACCGGGACAGGGGACGTAACACTGAAGCTTTCTTT. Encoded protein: CASSQDLPDRDRGRNTEAFF.

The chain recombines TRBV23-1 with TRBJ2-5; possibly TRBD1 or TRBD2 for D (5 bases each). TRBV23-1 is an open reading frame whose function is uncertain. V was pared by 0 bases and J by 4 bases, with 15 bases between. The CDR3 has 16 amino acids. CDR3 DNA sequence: TGCGCCAGCAGTCAATCTCGGGGCCAGGGTGGAGAGACCCAGTACTTC. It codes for CASSQSRGQGGETQYF.

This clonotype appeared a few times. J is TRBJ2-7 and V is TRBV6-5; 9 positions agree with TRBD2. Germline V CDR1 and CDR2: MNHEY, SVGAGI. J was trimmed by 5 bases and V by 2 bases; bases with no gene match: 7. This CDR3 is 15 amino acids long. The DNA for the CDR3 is TGTGCCAGCAGTTACCCCGGACTAGCGCCCCACGAGCAGTACTTC. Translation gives CASSYPGLAPHEQYF.

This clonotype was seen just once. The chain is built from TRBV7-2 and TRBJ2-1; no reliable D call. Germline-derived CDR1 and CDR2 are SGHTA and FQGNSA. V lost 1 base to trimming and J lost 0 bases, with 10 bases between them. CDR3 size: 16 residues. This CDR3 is CASSLVGMSSYNEQFF. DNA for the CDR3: TGTGCCAGCAGCTTAGTAGGGATGAGCTCCTACAATGAGCAGTTCTTC.

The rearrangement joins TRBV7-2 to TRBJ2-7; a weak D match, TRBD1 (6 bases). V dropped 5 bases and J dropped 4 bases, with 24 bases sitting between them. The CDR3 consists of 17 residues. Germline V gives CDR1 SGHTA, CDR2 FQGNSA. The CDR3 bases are TGTGCCAGCAGCGTTGACCCGACAGGTCTCCTTTCTTACGAGCAGTACTTC. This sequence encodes CASSVDPTGLLSYEQYF. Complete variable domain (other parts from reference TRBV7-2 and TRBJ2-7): GAGVSQSPSNKVTEKGKDVELRCDPISGHTALYWYRQSLGQGLEFLIYFQGNSAPDKSGLPSDRFSAERTGGSVSTLTIQRTQQEDSAVYLCASSVDPTGLLSYEQYFGPGTRLTVT.

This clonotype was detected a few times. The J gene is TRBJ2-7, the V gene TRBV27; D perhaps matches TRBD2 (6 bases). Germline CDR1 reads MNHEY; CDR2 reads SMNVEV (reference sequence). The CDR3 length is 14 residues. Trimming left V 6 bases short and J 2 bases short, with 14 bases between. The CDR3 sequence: CASSLIAATYEQYF. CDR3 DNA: TGTGCCAGCAGCCTTATAGCGGCTACCTACGAGCAGTACTTC.

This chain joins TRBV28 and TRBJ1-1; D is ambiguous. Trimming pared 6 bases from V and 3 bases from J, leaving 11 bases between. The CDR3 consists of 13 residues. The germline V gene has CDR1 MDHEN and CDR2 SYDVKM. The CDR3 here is CASRLGLDTEAFF. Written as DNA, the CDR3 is TGTGCCAGCAGGTTAGGGTTGGACACTGAAGCTTTCTTT.

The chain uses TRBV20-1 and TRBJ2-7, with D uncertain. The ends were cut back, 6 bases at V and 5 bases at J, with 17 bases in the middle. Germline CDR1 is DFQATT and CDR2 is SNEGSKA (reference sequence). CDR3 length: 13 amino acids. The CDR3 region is CSACQVLFDEQYF. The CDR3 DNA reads TGCAGTGCCTGTCAGGTCCTCTTTGACGAGCAGTACTTC.

The CDR3 reads CASSFPQGRESYEQYF. The CDR3 DNA is TGTGCCAGCAGCTTCCCCCAGGGGCGGGAGAGCTACGAGCAGTACTTC. The chain employs TRBV11-2 and TRBJ2-7, with TRBD2 as a possible D gene (7 bases). This CDR3 contains 16 residues. V was shortened by 3 bases and J by 3 bases, with 18 bases between the two germline ends. Germline V lookup: CDR1 SGHAT, CDR2 FQNNGV. Full variable domain (outside the CDR3, taken from reference TRBV11-2 and TRBJ2-7): EAGVAQSPRYKIIEKRQSVAFWCNPISGHATLYWYQQILGQGPKLLIQFQNNGVVDDSQLPKDRFSAERLKGVDSTLKIQPAKLEDSAVYLCASSFPQGRESYEQYFGPGTRLTVT.

Written as DNA, the CDR3 is TGTGCCAGCGATCCTTCTGCTAGCGGGATTTACAATGAGCAGTTCTTC. The encoded protein is CASDPSASGIYNEQFF. This chain connects TRBV27 to TRBJ2-1, with 9 bases matching TRBD2. This CDR3 spans 16 amino acids. The V segment lost 8 bases and the J segment 4 bases; nucleotides outside the gene matches: 12. Looked up from germline, CDR1 is MNHEY and CDR2 is SMNVEV (reference sequence).

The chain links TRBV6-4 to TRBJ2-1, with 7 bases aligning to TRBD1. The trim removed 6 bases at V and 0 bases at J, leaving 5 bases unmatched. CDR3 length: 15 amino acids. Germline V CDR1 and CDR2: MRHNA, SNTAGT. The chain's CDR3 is CASSVTGDSYNEQFF. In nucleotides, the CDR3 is TGTGCCAGCAGCGTAACAGGGGACTCCTACAATGAGCAGTTCTTC.

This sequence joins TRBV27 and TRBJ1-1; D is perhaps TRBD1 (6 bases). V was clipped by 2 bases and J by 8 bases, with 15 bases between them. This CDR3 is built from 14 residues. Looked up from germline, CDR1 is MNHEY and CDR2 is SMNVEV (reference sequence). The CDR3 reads CASSLIGTYVEAFF. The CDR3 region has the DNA TGTGCCAGCAGTTTAATTGGGACATATGTAGAAGCTTTCTTT.

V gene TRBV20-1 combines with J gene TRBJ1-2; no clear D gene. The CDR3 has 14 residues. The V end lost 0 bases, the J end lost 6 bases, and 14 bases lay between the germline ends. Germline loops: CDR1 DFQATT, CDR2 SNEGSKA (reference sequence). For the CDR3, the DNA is TGCAGTGCTAGAGATTCGCAAGCGCTCGATGGCTACACCTTC. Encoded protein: CSARDSQALDGYTF.

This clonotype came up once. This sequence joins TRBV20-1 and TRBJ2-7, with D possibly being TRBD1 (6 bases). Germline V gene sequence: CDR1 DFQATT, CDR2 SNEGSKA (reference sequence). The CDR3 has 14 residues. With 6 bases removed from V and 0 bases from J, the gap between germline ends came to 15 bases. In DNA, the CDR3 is TGCAGTGCCCGGGACACGTCGAGCTCCTACGAGCAGTACTTC. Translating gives CSARDTSSSYEQYF.